Listed here are 18 T cell receptor beta chains from one sample, sequenced in a study of T-cell reconstitution after alpha-beta-depleted transplantation in children. Unique molecular identifiers were built into the TCRbeta library. MiXCR, applied by TCRdb to the PCR reads, yields one record per CDR3 protein. Of just over 350,000 distinct CDR3 sequences in the sample, 13% were seen once. The specimen comprised PBMCs, sampled from the stem cell graft. The receptors derive from a human donor who donated a stem cell graft to a child with Fanconi anemia.

For the CDR3, the DNA is TGTGCCAGCAGCCTCCGAATAGGAGCGGGAAACACCATATATTTT. It encodes CASSLRIGAGNTIYF. The chain carries TRBV11-2 and TRBJ1-3, with unresolved D. In germline, CDR1 is SGHAT, CDR2 FQNNGV. V lost 5 bases and J lost 4, with 15 bases in between. The CDR3 is 15 residues long.

The table lists this clonotype with a few counts. V gene TRBV12-3 or TRBV12-4 combines with J gene TRBJ2-1; the D is unclear. V was clipped by 6 bases and J by 13 bases, with 16 bases between them. This CDR3 is 12 amino acids long. CDR3 sequence (DNA): TGTGCCAGCAGCAGAACCCGGGCCTCCCAGTTCTTC. It specifies CASSRTRASQFF.

This sequence joins TRBV5-1 and TRBJ2-5; TRBD1 aligns across 7 bases. The CDR3 is 14 residues long. Germline CDR1 and CDR2: SGHRS and YFSETQ. V shed 2 bases, J shed 8 bases, and the junction held 9 bases outside the gene matches. CDR3 sequence reads: CASSFRGQSDTQYF. The CDR3 coding sequence is TGCGCCAGCAGCTTCAGGGGACAGTCCGACACCCAGTACTTC.

Here the CDR3 DNA reads TGTGCCAGCAGCTTAGAGGCGCGGCCCCGAGGAGATACGCAGTATTTT. Protein product: CASSLEARPRGDTQYF. This chain connects TRBV7-8 to TRBJ2-3, with unresolved D. Trimming removed 1 base from V and 5 bases from J, with 16 bases in between. This CDR3 is built from 16 residues. Germline V gene sequence: CDR1 SGHVS, CDR2 FQNEAQ.

At least ten counts were recorded for this clonotype. The chain recombines TRBV29-1 with TRBJ2-6; no clear D. The V end was cut by 5 bases, the J end by 0 bases, with 14 bases between. The CDR3 is made up of 16 amino acids. Germline-derived CDR1 and CDR2 are SQVTM and ANQGSEA. The CDR3 spells CSVYRDVDSGANVLTF. The CDR3 bases are TGCAGCGTTTACAGAGATGTAGACTCTGGGGCCAACGTCCTGACTTTC.

The chain carries TRBV4-3 and TRBJ2-1; tentatively, D is TRBD2 (5 bases). The CDR3 covers 15 residues. CDR1 LGHNA and CDR2 YSLEER come from the germline V gene. V gave up 3 bases and J gave up 9 bases, with 18 bases separating them. CDR3 bases: TGCGCCAGCAGCCAGCGATCGGGCCCACGGGGTGAGCAGTTCTTC. Residues: CASSQRSGPRGEQFF.

This clonotype was detected ten times or more. The chain recombines TRBV12-3 or TRBV12-4 with TRBJ2-5; D may be TRBD2 (6 bases). Trimming left V 3 bases short and J 6 bases short, with 14 bases between. CDR3 size: 14 residues. The CDR3 loop reads CASSLEGVRKTQYF. For the CDR3, the DNA is TGTGCCAGCAGTTTGGAGGGTGTTCGGAAGACCCAGTACTTC.

This sequence joins TRBV13 and TRBJ1-6; 9 bases are a match to TRBD1. CDR3 length equals 14 residues. J lost 10 bases, V lost 4 bases, and 5 bases had no gene match. Germline V lookup: CDR1 PRHDT, CDR2 FYEKMQ (reference sequence). The CDR3 region is CASSSQGARSPLHF. CDR3 in DNA: TGTGCCAGCAGCTCACAGGGGGCTCGGTCACCCCTCCACTTT.

The sample holds a few counts of this clonotype. V usage is TRBV18 and J usage is TRBJ2-2; no clear D. CDR1 and CDR2 from the germline V gene are KGHSH and LQKENI. V was clipped by 7 bases and J by 8 bases, with 17 bases between them. The CDR3 is 14 residues long. The CDR3 region has the DNA TGTGCCAGCTGCGCCGACTCTAAGGCGGGGGAGCTGTTTTTT. This gives the protein CASCADSKAGELFF.

In its sample, this clonotype was seen a few times. This sequence joins TRBV4-2 and TRBJ1-1, with unresolved D. V was clipped by 1 base and J by 5 bases, with 14 bases between them. Per the germline V gene, CDR1 is LGHNA and CDR2 is YNFKEQ. This CDR3 comprises 15 residues. Here the CDR3 DNA reads TGTGCCAGCAGCCAAGGGTACGGGAGTGTGACTGAAGCTTTCTTT. Its protein product is CASSQGYGSVTEAFF.

This clonotype was picked up a small number of times. The chain combines TRBV12-3 or TRBV12-4 with TRBJ2-3, with 12 positions matching TRBD2. The V gene end was trimmed by 6 bases and the J gene end by 3 bases; junction bases not matched to a gene: 4. This CDR3 is built from 15 residues. CDR3: CASRSTSGGTDTQYF. The CDR3 region has the DNA TGTGCCAGCAGGTCTACTAGCGGGGGGACAGATACGCAGTATTTT.

This clonotype appeared many times. The chain carries TRBV12-5 and TRBJ1-3; D call uncertain. V dropped 5 bases and J dropped 0 bases, with 5 bases sitting between them. The CDR3 has 13 residues. The germline V gene encodes CDR1 LGHNT and CDR2 FRNRAP. The CDR3 region has the DNA TGTGCTAGTGGTGGGGACTCTGGAAACACCATATATTTT. Translation gives CASGGDSGNTIYF.

The rearrangement uses TRBV6-5 and TRBJ1-1; D uncertain. Germline CDR1 reads MNHEY; CDR2 reads SVGAGI. The CDR3 loop spans 13 amino acids. Between the trimmed V and J ends, which lost 2 bases and 4 bases, there was a span of 8 bases. CDR3 loop: CASSYVKTTEAFF. The CDR3 bases are TGTGCCAGCAGTTACGTGAAGACCACTGAAGCTTTCTTT.

This clonotype was detected only a few times. This sequence joins TRBV29-1 and TRBJ2-1, with D uncertain. V dropped 4 bases and J dropped 6 bases, with 13 bases sitting between them. CDR1 SQVTM and CDR2 ANQGSEA come from the germline V gene. The CDR3 has 13 amino acids. CDR3 residues: CSVVSFYSNEQFF. Written as DNA, the CDR3 is TGCAGCGTTGTCAGCTTCTACTCCAATGAGCAGTTCTTC.

This CDR3 is CASRRTSGGNTIYF. CDR3 DNA: TGTGCCAGCAGACGGACTTCGGGGGGAAACACCATATATTTT. The chain carries TRBV12-3 or TRBV12-4 and TRBJ1-3; D not resolved. The CDR3 contains 14 residues. The ends were cut back, 6 bases at V and 4 bases at J, with 13 bases in the middle.

V gene TRBV2 combines with J gene TRBJ2-5, with a possible D match to TRBD2 (5 bases). The CDR3 totals 13 residues. With 3 bases removed from V and 3 bases from J, the gap between germline ends came to 8 bases. Germline-derived CDR1 and CDR2 are SNHLY and FYNNEI. The CDR3 DNA follows: TGTGCCAGCAGTGACACTAGGGAAGAGACCCAGTACTTC. This gives the protein CASSDTREETQYF.

This clonotype was detected only a few times. The V call is TRBV5-1, the J call TRBJ1-1; a weak D match, TRBD1 (6 bases). The V gene lost 2 bases and the J gene lost 3 bases, with 11 bases spanning the gap. The CDR3 loop spans 14 amino acids. Germline lookup yields CDR1 SGHRS and CDR2 YFSETQ. The CDR3 DNA reads as TGCGCCAGCAGCTTTACAGGGATCGACACTGAAGCTTTCTTT. This sequence encodes CASSFTGIDTEAFF.

The chain combines TRBV24-1 with TRBJ2-1; 7 bases line up with TRBD2. Germline V CDR1 and CDR2: KGHDR, SFDVKD. The CDR3 spans 15 residues. Losses at the gene ends were 4 bases for V and 3 bases for J; bases not matched to a gene: 5. The CDR3 reads CATSEAGPLYNEQFF. DNA of the CDR3: TGTGCCACCAGTGAAGCGGGGCCCCTCTACAATGAGCAGTTCTTC.